The 9 T cell receptor beta chains in this list originate from one sample, sequenced in a study of blood T cell repertoires in COVID-19. Generated by immunoSEQ multiplex PCR, the TCRdb table keeps only in-frame clones and is missing some. The profile shows around 15,000 clones, around four fifths of them singletons. The sample consisted of peripheral blood. The receptors shown here come from a man aged 35 to 55 with active or convalescent COVID-19.

This sequence joins TRBV18 and TRBJ1-2; D gene ambiguous. Germline V lookup: CDR1 KGHSH, CDR2 LQKENI. The CDR3 has 14 residues. Trimming took 3 bases from V and 0 from J, leaving 8 bases between them. CDR3 sequence reads: CASSPGETNYGYTF. CDR3 coding DNA: TGTGCCAGCTCACCGGGAGAAACTAACTATGGCTACACCTTC.

The rearrangement uses TRBV5-1 and TRBJ1-3, with D perhaps TRBD1 (5 bases). CDR3 length: 14 residues. Germline V lookup: CDR1 SGHRS, CDR2 YFSETQ. Trimming cost V 5 bases and J 4 bases, with 13 bases left between them. The CDR3 spells CASRSQGEGNTIYF. In DNA form, the CDR3 reads TGCGCCAGCAGATCCCAGGGTGAGGGAAACACCATATATTTT.

J is TRBJ1-6 and V is TRBV6-5; 10 bases align to TRBD1. V was pared by 5 bases and J by 10 bases, with 8 bases of the junction left unmatched. Germline-derived CDR1 and CDR2 are MNHEY and SVGAGI. CDR3 length equals 15 residues. The chain's CDR3 is CASSPTGGWGSPLHF. DNA for the CDR3: TGTGCCAGCAGTCCGACAGGGGGCTGGGGGTCACCCCTCCACTTT.

The chain carries TRBV7-2 and TRBJ2-3; 11 nucleotides align to TRBD2. Germline-derived CDR1 and CDR2 are SGHTA and FQGNSA. With V trimmed by 2 bases and J by 2 bases, 3 bases remained unmatched. The CDR3 has 16 amino acids. The CDR3 DNA is TGTGCCAGCAGCTTAAAGACTAGCGGGGTCACAGATACGCAGTATTTT. Encoded protein: CASSLKTSGVTDTQYF.

J is TRBJ1-5 and V is TRBV24-1; D uncertain. The CDR3 has 14 residues. V lost 4 bases and J lost 3, with 9 bases in between. Germline V gene lookup returns CDR1 KGHDR and CDR2 SFDVKD. The CDR3 nucleotides are TGTGCCACCAGTGAAAGCCCCGTCAATCAGCCCCAGCATTTT. The encoded protein is CATSESPVNQPQHF.

Sample share makes this clone medium-sized (0.01 to 0.1%). V and J are TRBV20-1 and TRBJ1-2, with D hard to call. CDR1 and CDR2 from the germline V gene are DFQATT and SNEGSKA (reference sequence). The CDR3 runs 11 residues. The CDR3: CSGVTNYGYTF. In DNA, the CDR3 is TGCAGCGGGGTGACTAACTATGGCTACACCTTC.

The chain couples TRBV6-6 to TRBJ2-3, with 9 bases matching TRBD2. With V trimmed by 8 bases and J by 1 base, 10 bases remained unmatched. CDR1 is MNHNY and CDR2 is SVGAGI in the germline V gene (reference sequence). The CDR3 has 16 amino acids. The CDR3 protein is CASAARGGQGTDTQYF. The CDR3 DNA follows: TGTGCCAGCGCGGCGCGGGGGGGCCAAGGCACAGATACGCAGTATTTT.

The rearrangement uses TRBV5-1 and TRBJ2-2, with TRBD2 matching 12 bases. This CDR3 spans 19 amino acids. Looked up from germline, CDR1 is SGHRS and CDR2 is YFSETQ. V lost 5 bases, J lost 4 bases, and 15 bases stayed unmatched. The CDR3 sequence is CASSNPLLAGGPPTGELFF. CDR3 sequence (DNA): TGCGCCAGCAGTAACCCCCTACTAGCGGGGGGCCCTCCCACCGGGGAGCTGTTTTTT.

The chain employs TRBV24-1 and TRBJ1-5; D not resolved. The germline V gene has CDR1 KGHDR and CDR2 SFDVKD. CDR3 length equals 14 residues. V shed 0 bases and J shed 4 bases, with 6 bases lying between them. The CDR3 reads CATSDLYRNQPQHF. The CDR3 DNA reads TGTGCCACCAGTGATTTGTACAGAAATCAGCCCCAGCATTTT.